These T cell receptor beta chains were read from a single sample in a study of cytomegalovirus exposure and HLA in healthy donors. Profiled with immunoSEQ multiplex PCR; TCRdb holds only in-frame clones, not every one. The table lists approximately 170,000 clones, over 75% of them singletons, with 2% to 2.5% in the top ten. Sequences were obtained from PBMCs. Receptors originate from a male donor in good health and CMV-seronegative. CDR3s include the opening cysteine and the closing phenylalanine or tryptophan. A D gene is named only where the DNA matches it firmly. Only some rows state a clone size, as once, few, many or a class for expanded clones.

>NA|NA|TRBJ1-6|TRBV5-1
CASSRDRSSSYNSPLHF
TGCGCCAGCAGCCGAGACAGGTCCAGCTCTTATAATTCACCCCTCCACTTT
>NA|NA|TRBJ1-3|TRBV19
CASRQQVNSGNTIYF
TGTGCCAGTAGACAACAGGTTAACTCTGGAAACACCATATATTTT
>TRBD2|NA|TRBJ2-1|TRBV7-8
CASSPRTSGGKIYNEQFF
TGTGCCAGCAGCCCACGGACTAGCGGGGGGAAGATCTACAATGAGCAGTTCTTC
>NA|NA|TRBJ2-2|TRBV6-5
CASETGGMNTGELFF
TGTGCCAGTGAAACGGGGGGCATGAACACCGGGGAGCTGTTTTTT
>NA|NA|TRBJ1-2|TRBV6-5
CASSYLRVSYGYTF
TGTGCCAGCAGTTACTTACGGGTATCCTATGGCTACACCTTC
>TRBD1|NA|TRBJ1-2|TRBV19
CASSPRQGALPYGYTF
TGTGCCAGTAGTCCACGACAGGGGGCGCTTCCCTATGGCTACACCTTC
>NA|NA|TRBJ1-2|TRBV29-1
CSVRDKINYGYTF
TGCAGCGTCCGGGACAAAATTAACTATGGCTACACCTTC
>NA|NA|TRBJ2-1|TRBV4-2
CASSQPWTEAYNEQFF
TGTGCCAGCAGCCAACCATGGACAGAGGCATACAATGAGCAGTTCTTC
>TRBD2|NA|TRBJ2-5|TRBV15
CATSRGLAQETQYF
TGTGCCACCAGCAGGGGACTAGCTCAAGAGACCCAGTACTTC
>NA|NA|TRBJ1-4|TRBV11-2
CASSETGTNEKLFF
TGTGCCAGCAGCGAGACAGGAACTAATGAAAAACTGTTTTTT
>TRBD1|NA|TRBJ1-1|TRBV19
CASSIAQGAGAEAFF
TGTGCCAGTAGTATAGCCCAGGGGGCGGGCGCTGAAGCTTTCTTT
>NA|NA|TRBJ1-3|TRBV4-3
CASSQDTRISGNTIYF
TGCGCCAGCAGCCAAGATACGAGAATCTCTGGAAACACCATATATTTT
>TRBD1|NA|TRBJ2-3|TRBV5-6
CASSLTGDTDTQYF
TGTGCCAGCAGCCTTACAGGGGATACAGATACGCAGTATTTT
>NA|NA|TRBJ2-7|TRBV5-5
CASSRGQVSYEQYF
TGTGCCAGCAGCCGAGGACAAGTCTCCTACGAGCAGTACTTC
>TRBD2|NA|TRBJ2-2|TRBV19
CASSRGGDAGNTGELFF
TGTGCCAGTAGTAGGGGGGGGGACGCTGGTAACACCGGGGAGCTGTTTTTT
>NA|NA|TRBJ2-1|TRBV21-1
CASSKEVSGDFGPTPNEQFF
TGTGCCAGCAGCAAAGAGGTTTCAGGGGATTTTGGTCCAACTCCCAATGAGCAGTTCTTC
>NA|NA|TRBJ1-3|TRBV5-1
CASSLEAPRSGNTIYF
TGCGCCAGCAGCTTGGAAGCACCCCGCTCTGGAAACACCATATATTTT
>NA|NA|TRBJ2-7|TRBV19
CASSIAGQSSYEQYF
TGTGCCAGTAGTATAGCAGGACAGAGCTCCTACGAGCAGTACTTC
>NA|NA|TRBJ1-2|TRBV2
CASSGQVYGYTF
TGTGCCAGCAGTGGGCAGGTCTATGGCTACACCTTC
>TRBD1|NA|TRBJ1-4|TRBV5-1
CASTPGTENEKLFF
TGCGCCAGCACCCCCGGGACAGAGAATGAAAAACTGTTTTTT
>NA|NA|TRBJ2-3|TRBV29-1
CSVGLLPTDTQYF
TGCAGCGTAGGACTCCTACCCACAGATACGCAGTATTTT
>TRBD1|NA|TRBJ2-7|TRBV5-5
CASSRVYGQGAYEQYF
TGTGCCAGCAGTCGAGTTTACGGACAGGGAGCCTACGAGCAGTACTTC
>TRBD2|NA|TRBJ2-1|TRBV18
CASSLGLAGGSDEQFF
TGTGCCAGCTCACTCGGACTAGCGGGGGGGAGCGATGAGCAGTTCTTC
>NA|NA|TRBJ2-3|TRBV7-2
CASSLLTYTQYF
TGTGCCAGCAGCTTACTGACATATACGCAGTATTTT
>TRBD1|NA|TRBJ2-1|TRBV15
CATSTRQGYNEQFF
TGTGCCACCAGCACTCGACAGGGTTACAATGAGCAGTTCTTC
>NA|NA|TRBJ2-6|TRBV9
CASSVDPMSGANVLTF
TGTGCCAGCAGCGTAGACCCTATGTCTGGGGCCAACGTCCTGACTTTC
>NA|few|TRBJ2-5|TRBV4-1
CASSPGVAAPQETQYF
TGCGCCAGCAGCCCCGGGGTAGCGGCCCCACAAGAGACCCAGTACTTC
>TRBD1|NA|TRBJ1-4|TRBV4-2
CASRPITGGREKLSF
TGTGCCAGCCGCCCCATCACAGGGGGACGTGAAAAACTGTCTTTT
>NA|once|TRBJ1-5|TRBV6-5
CASSGHVNQPQHF
TGTGCCAGCAGTGGACACGTCAATCAGCCCCAGCATTTT
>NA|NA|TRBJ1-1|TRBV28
CASSFPYTEAFF
TGTGCCAGCAGTTTCCCGTACACTGAAGCTTTCTTT
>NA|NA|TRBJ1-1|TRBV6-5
CASSYGAVTEAFF
TGTGCCAGCAGTTACGGGGCAGTCACTGAAGCTTTCTTT
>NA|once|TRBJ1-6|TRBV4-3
CASSRTGSGSDSPLHF
TGCGCCAGCAGCCGCACAGGGAGCGGGAGTGATTCACCCCTCCACTTT
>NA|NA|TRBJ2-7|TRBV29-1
CSVERRGSSYEQYF
TGCAGCGTTGAGCGAAGAGGGTCCTCCTACGAGCAGTACTTC
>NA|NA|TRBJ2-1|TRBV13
CASSPNTGTPTDEQFF
TGTGCCAGCAGCCCCAATACCGGGACACCTACAGATGAGCAGTTCTTC
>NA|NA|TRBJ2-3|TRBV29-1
CSSLAGATDTQYF
TGCAGCTCCCTCGCGGGGGCCACAGATACGCAGTATTTT
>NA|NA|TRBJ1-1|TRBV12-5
CASGLVVGPGMFEDTEAFF
TGTGCTAGTGGTTTGGTTGTTGGGCCAGGGATGTTTGAGGACACTGAAGCTTTCTTT
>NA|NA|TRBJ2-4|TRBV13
CASSTEAGKAKNIQYF
TGTGCCAGCAGCACGGAGGCAGGAAAAGCCAAAAACATTCAGTACTTC
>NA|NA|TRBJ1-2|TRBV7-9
CASSLAANYGYTF
TGTGCCAGCAGCTTAGCAGCCAACTATGGCTACACCTTC
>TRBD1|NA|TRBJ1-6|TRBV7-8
CASSTRIYDRDDSPLHF
TGTGCCAGCAGCACGAGAATTTATGACAGGGATGATTCACCCCTCCACTTT
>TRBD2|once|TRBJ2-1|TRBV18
CASSPEGLAGPNEQFF
TGTGCCAGCTCACCAGAAGGACTAGCGGGACCTAATGAGCAGTTCTTC
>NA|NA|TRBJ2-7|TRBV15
CATSPGIGQSAVEQYF
TGTGCCACCAGCCCCGGGATTGGACAGTCGGCCGTCGAGCAGTACTTC
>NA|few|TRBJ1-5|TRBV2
CASSGTGGNQPQHF
TGTGCCAGCAGTGGGACGGGGGGCAATCAGCCCCAGCATTTT
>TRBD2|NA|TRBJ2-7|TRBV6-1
CAGRGGREQYF
TGTGCCGGCCGGGGGGGTCGCGAGCAGTACTTC
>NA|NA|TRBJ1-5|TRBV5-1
CASSLYSGSSSQHF
TGCGCCAGCAGCTTGTATTCTGGGAGTTCGTCCCAGCATTTT
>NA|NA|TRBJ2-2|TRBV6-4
CASKLAMDTGELFF
TGTGCCAGCAAACTAGCTATGGACACCGGGGAGCTGTTTTTT
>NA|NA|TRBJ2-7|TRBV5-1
CASSLVEGPYEQYF
TGCGCCAGCAGCTTGGTGGAGGGTCCCTACGAGCAGTACTTC
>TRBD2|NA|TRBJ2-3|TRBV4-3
CASSPRGTSGVELDTQYF
TGCGCCAGCAGCCCCCGAGGGACCAGCGGGGTCGAATTAGATACGCAGTATTTT
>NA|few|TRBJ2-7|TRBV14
CASSQESYEQYF
TGTGCCAGCAGCCAAGAGAGTTACGAGCAGTACTTC
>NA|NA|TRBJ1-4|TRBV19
CASSAGSLDEKLFF
TGTGCCAGTAGTGCCGGGAGCTTAGATGAAAAACTGTTTTTT
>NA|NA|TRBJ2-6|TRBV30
CAWSVFGGTGANVLTF
TGTGCCTGGAGTGTCTTTGGAGGAACGGGGGCCAACGTCCTGACTTTC
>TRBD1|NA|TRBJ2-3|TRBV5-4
CASSLAQGNRGRTDTQYF
TGTGCCAGCAGCTTGGCTCAAGGGAACAGGGGGCGGACAGATACGCAGTATTTT
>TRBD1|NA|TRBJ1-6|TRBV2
CASSEAQGTGPLALHF
TGTGCCAGCAGTGAAGCGCAGGGGACAGGCCCTTTGGCCCTCCACTTT
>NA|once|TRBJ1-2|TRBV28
CASSRYGYTF
TGTGCCAGCAGTCGCTATGGCTACACCTTC